This TCR beta chain is drawn from a study of cytomegalovirus exposure and HLA in healthy donors (dated by TCRdb to about 2017). Turning to the overall study: In an earlier analysis of 450 to 750 of the donors, 250 to 350 Gb of sequence data and some 100 million unique TCR beta sequences from 180 million or so T cells were reported. An early release that covered more than 550 HLA-typed donors contained about 300 gigabases of sequencing data and 80 million or so unique TCR sequences. Among the roughly 400 genotyped donors, more than 70% belonged to the genetic ancestry cluster associated with self-reported Caucasian donors. The study aimed to test whether signatures of past pathogen exposure could be identified by cataloging public T cell receptors. Using immunosequencing, the study profiled T cell repertoires from fewer than 700 subjects and related those repertoires to cytomegalovirus serostatus. Along with the approximately 620-subject first cohort, a separate validation cohort of around 120 different subjects was used. To predict cytomegalovirus infection status, the study combined high-throughput TCR immunosequencing, statistical association of individual TCRs with disease status, and machine learning. To study patterns of TCR occurrence, a later analysis re-analyzed previously published TCR beta repertoires from around 660 donors and added high-resolution HLA genotyping. Rather than drawing on any new phenotypic data, the later analysis identified candidate immune exposures from TCR beta sequences and the way those sequences occurred across donors. To decide whether each TCR beta V gene segment behaved as functional or pseudogenic, an earlier analysis of some 540 of the donors relied on high-throughput TCR beta sequencing. Alongside the repertoire data, information on donor age, sex, ethnicity and CMV serostatus was compiled. In a later genetic analysis, genome-wide SNP genotypes for about three fifths of the roughly 670 donors were used, and that subset was treated as a discovery cohort. Every discovery cohort repertoire had been produced on one sequencing platform. HLA typing covered class I and class II loci at four-digit resolution. The number of typed donors differed by locus: roughly 629-640 for A, B, C, DRB1 and DQB1; roughly 510 for DQA1; fewer than 610 for DPA1; and 400 to 480 for DPB1. Several DR-DQ haplotypes were treated as single units for association and clustering because of strong linkage in the cohort. Across approximately 400 genotyped donors of the cohort, an average of about 250,000 unique TCR beta nucleotide sequences per donor were sequenced, and roughly a sixth of those sequences were non-productive. Results and caveats for the whole study, not just this receptor: According to a later analysis, parvovirus B19, influenza, CMV and Epstein-Barr virus appeared linked to several top co-occurrence clusters. Roughly uniform sequencing depth across donors was assumed in presence/absence analyses, although this assumption may not hold. Compared with equally common non-associated chains, HLA-associated TCR beta chains in a later analysis were more clonally expanded and had lower generation probabilities. V-gene and J-gene trimming of TCR beta chains was associated with a missense DCLRE1C variant in a later genetic analysis, and the association was replicated in an independent cohort. A total of some 180 TCR beta chains were listed by the study as associated with cytomegalovirus. This cohort had only TCR beta chains sequenced, and the lack of alpha or paired-chain data limited which features could be detected. Correlated functional status among segregating V segments might reflect linkage disequilibrium, but an unknown experimental factor could not be ruled out. A later analysis found that TCR association rates varied across HLA loci, with DRB1 alleles showing the most associated TCRs and HLA-C alleles the fewest. A later analysis associated 15,000 or so TCR beta sequences with specific HLA alleles at a false discovery rate of 0.05. Some 16 rarely observed V segments, including chromosome 9 orphons, were excluded from the earlier analysis of almost 600 of the donors because counts were too low. In an earlier analysis of roughly 560 of the donors, most TCR beta V segments were observed in productive rearrangements about 87% or about 30% of the time, broadly matching IMGT annotations. A group of highly shared sequence variants was considered likely to be a technical artifact of the sequencing pipeline. Strong co-occurrence of HLA alleles, especially DR and DQ, made assigning TCR associations to individual alleles difficult. Most TCR sequences were seen in very few donors, while some public TCRs were found in many individuals. In a later genetic analysis, fewer N-insertions in productive TCRs were reported among donors in an Asian-associated ancestry cluster than the 666-donor mean. CMV serostatus was the only immune exposure information available for the cohort. According to a later analysis, most CMV-associated TCR beta chains appeared to be HLA-restricted, and the HLA associations seemed to be driven largely by CMV exposure. HLA typing was unavailable for some donors at each locus, so association tests used only the typed subset. In vitro tests confirmed that a few of the cytomegalovirus-associated TCR beta chains recognize cytomegalovirus antigens. Because the 87-base-pair reads could not distinguish some IMGT-functional V segments, including TRBV6-2 and TRBV6-3, those segments were excluded. The authors suggested that the approach could potentially be extended to other disease states and immunological phenotypes. A further reported finding was that TCR beta sequences accurately predicted the HLA-A and HLA-B alleles for most subjects in the first cohort. The classifier was reported to diagnose cytomegalovirus status with high specificity and sensitivity in both the original cohort and the validation cohort.

The CDR3 sequence holds 15 residues, the cysteine and phenylalanine included. Only CDR3 DNA is held: 45 bases, read in frame from base 1. For CDR1 and CDR2, the germline V gene lists MNHNS and SASEGT. Worth noting for this clone: What antigen it recognizes has not been identified. Its ends do not fully match the called genes, so a read error is possible.

The cohort was made up of hundreds of healthy bone marrow donors. At the time of sampling, every cohort member was nominally healthy, though immune exposures that went unrecorded were likely present. The donor tested CMV seronegative and was one of the 352 seronegative cohort members. A peripheral blood sample was provided by each donor, and peripheral blood mononuclear cells were used for TCR beta sequencing. Genomic DNA extraction from the blood cell samples was performed with the Qiagen DNeasy Blood Extraction Kit. Library construction relied on the immunoSEQ multiplex PCR assay. For the multiplex PCR, a mixture combining 60 forward primers for TCR Vbeta segments and 13 reverse primers for TCR Jbeta segments was used. A multiplex PCR assay on genomic DNA amplified the CDR3 region of rearranged TCR beta genes. The amplified TCR beta libraries were sequenced on the Illumina HiSeq System as 87-base-pair reads. Per the original workflow: In a later analysis, around 80 million unique TCR beta chains were counted across the roughly 670 repertoires, and approximately 11 million of these chains were shared by at least two donors. Raw reads were error-corrected and collapsed into unique sequences with a nearest-neighbor algorithm that merged closely related sequences to remove PCR and sequencing errors. Alignment of CDR3 sequences to IMGT reference sequences was used to assign V, D and J gene segments. For a sequence to be retained, a match of at least six nucleotides to both a V gene segment and a J gene segment was required. Rearrangements were classified as productive when the CDR3 lacked stop codons and remained in frame with V and J, and all other rearrangements were classified as non-productive. CDR3 was defined according to IMGT convention as the region running from the second conserved V-encoded cysteine to the conserved J-encoded phenylalanine. Sequences without an unambiguous match to a single V gene segment were excluded from the earlier analysis of about 630 of the donors. In an earlier analysis of some 590 of the donors, a V segment was called functional when productive rearrangements were above 56.7%, and segregating when the standard deviation between donors exceeded 5%. A statistical classification framework was built for diagnosing cytomegalovirus status from the catalog of TCR beta chain sequences. In a later analysis, V and J genes were assigned by comparing TCR nucleotide sequences against IMGT/GENE-DB human TR gene sequences. A later analysis assigned CDR3 sequences and most-parsimonious VDJ recombination scenarios with the TCRdist pipeline. A later analysis defined each TCR beta chain by its CDR3 amino acid sequence plus V-gene family, and excluded reads lacking a unique V-gene family. As a way to deal with suspected cross-contamination and a sequencing artifact, a later analysis dropped hundreds of nucleotide sequences that were highly shared and had low generation probability. For each public chain, a later analysis derived a clonal expansion index from normalized ranks of inferred template counts within each repertoire. In a later analysis, generation probabilities were computed with a VDJ recombination model fitted to out-of-frame rearrangements, and the resulting probabilities were checked against IGoR. A later analysis scored TCR-TCR, TCR-HLA and TCR-CMV co-occurrence with hypergeometric tests, applying a repertoire-size bias correction to TCR pairs. A later analysis estimated false discovery rates by permuting HLA or CMV assignments 20 times. In a later analysis, co-occurring TCRs were grouped using DBSCAN, with TCRdist sequence similarity added in when clustering inside HLA-allele-positive subsets. Co-occurrence clustering excluded repertoires with fewer than 30,000 or more than 120,000 public chains, plus five with anomalous nucleotide sharing. TCRdb mirrors the immuneACCESS table, restricted to in-frame sequences. Some clones are absent from its copies; in checked studies, under half trace to an unresolved V gene, and the reason for the others is unknown. Clonal size and the V and J genes are those of that table, whereas D and trimming came from the DNA. Here the sample has fewer than 200,000 clones; roughly 85% occur a single time. The ten largest clones take up about 0.85% of the sample.

The origin of this receptor is a woman aged 30 to 39 in good health and CMV-seronegative. The sequenced sample consisted of PBMCs. In this chain, TRBV6-1 is recombined with TRBJ1-4; the D gene is not confidently resolved. The nucleotide sequence reads TGTGCCAGCAGTGAAATAAGGTTGACTAATGAAAACCTGTTTTTT. Its translation is CASSEIRLTNENLFF.